One and the same sample provided the 23 T cell receptor beta chains below, sequenced in a study of cytomegalovirus exposure and HLA in healthy donors. Primers: 60 Vbeta forward and 13 Jbeta reverse. The repertoire was sequenced with immunoSEQ multiplex PCR; TCRdb's copy has only in-frame clones and lacks some. This table has 150,000 to 200,000 clones, about 86% appearing once. The sample was PBMCs. These receptors originate from a man aged 35 to 55 in good health and CMV-seropositive.

The V call is TRBV9, the J call TRBJ1-1, with D possibly being TRBD1 (6 bases). The length of the CDR3 is 18 residues. The V end was cut by 4 bases, the J end by 4 bases, with 26 bases between. Germline CDR1 is SGDLS and CDR2 is YYNGEE. CDR3 loop: CASSPSGRGVRWGTEAFF. CDR3 sequence (DNA): TGTGCCAGCAGCCCCTCCGGGAGGGGGGTTCGTTGGGGCACTGAAGCTTTCTTT.

This chain connects TRBV7-6 to TRBJ2-1; 12 bases are a match to TRBD2. Trimming removed 5 bases from V and 8 bases from J; junction bases left unmatched: 7. This CDR3 is built from 15 residues. Germline CDR1 and CDR2: SGHVS and FNYEAQ. The CDR3 DNA is TGTGCCAGCAGCGCCGCCGGGACTAGCGGGTATGAGCAGTTCTTC. Its translation is CASSAAGTSGYEQFF.

The chain combines TRBV10-3 with TRBJ1-6; D gene ambiguous. Trimming removed 0 bases from V and 9 bases from J, with 6 bases in between. The CDR3 covers 13 residues. The germline V gene has CDR1 ENHRY and CDR2 SYGVKD. In DNA form, the CDR3 reads TGTGCCATCAGTGAGTCAATAATTTCACCCCTCCACTTT. This sequence encodes CAISESIISPLHF.

A remark on this clone: At one boundary the junction diverges from the germline segment, which might be a read error. Other nucleotide sequences from this sample produce the same CDR3. V and J are TRBV27 and TRBJ1-1; no clear D. The CDR3 runs to 15 residues. The germline gives CDR1 MNHEY, CDR2 SMNVEV (reference sequence). DNA of the CDR3: TGTGCCAGCAGCCTCTCGGAGTGGATGAACACTGAGGCTTTCTTT. It codes for CASSLSEWMNTEAFF.

This clone was detected a few times. The chain links TRBV10-1 to TRBJ1-5; 9 nucleotides line up with TRBD1. The CDR3 is 14 amino acids. From germline, CDR1 is WNHNN and CDR2 SYGVQD (reference sequence). The V segment lost 6 bases and the J segment 4 bases; nucleotides outside the gene matches: 4. In nucleotides, the CDR3 is TGCGCCAGCAGCGGGACAGGGCTTAATCAGCCCCAGCATTTT. Translated, it gives CASSGTGLNQPQHF.

The chain employs TRBV2 and TRBJ2-7, with TRBD1 matching 7 bases. Germline trimming cut 6 bases from V and 6 bases from J; bases unmatched to any gene: 8. The CDR3 is 13 residues long. Germline CDR1 is SNHLY and CDR2 is FYNNEI. The CDR3 DNA is TGTGCCAGCAGGCCAAATCCAGGGGGCGAGCAGTACTTC. Protein sequence: CASRPNPGGEQYF.

V and J are TRBV4-2 and TRBJ2-5, with 9 bases fitting TRBD2. CDR3 length equals 16 residues. Trimming cost V 5 bases and J 2 bases; bases outside gene matches: 9. CDR1 is LGHNA, CDR2 YNFKEQ, per germline. The CDR3 bases are TGTGCCAGCAGCTTCCTCTCGACTAGCGGACAAGAGACCCAGTACTTC. This sequence encodes CASSFLSTSGQETQYF.

This clone was detected only once. The chain carries TRBV5-1 and TRBJ2-5; 8 nucleotides align to TRBD2. The J call may be mistaken, given a closer DNA end match to TRBJ2-7. The germline gives CDR1 SGHRS, CDR2 YFSETQ. CDR3 length: 14 amino acids. CDR3: CASCPSGSSYEQYF. CDR3 nucleotides: TGCGCCAGCTGCCCCAGCGGGAGCTCCTACGAGCAGTACTTC.

The V call is TRBV6-5, the J call TRBJ2-7; D remains ambiguous. Trimming shortened V by 7 bases and J by 4 bases, and 8 bases separated the two germline ends. CDR3 length equals 11 residues. Germline values: CDR1 MNHEY, CDR2 SVGAGI. CDR3 in amino acids: CASNTRYEQYF. Written as DNA, the CDR3 is TGTGCCAGCAACACCAGATACGAGCAGTACTTC.

This clone has just one count. The rearrangement joins TRBV19 to TRBJ1-4, with TRBD1 matching over 7 bases. Losses at the gene ends were 11 bases for V and 0 bases for J; bases not matched to a gene: 9. The CDR3 covers 15 residues. Germline values: CDR1 LNHDA, CDR2 SQIVND (reference sequence). The CDR3 loop is CASGETGATNEKLFF. The CDR3 DNA follows: TGTGCCTCGGGGGAAACAGGGGCAACTAATGAAAAACTGTTTTTT. Complete variable domain (other parts from reference TRBV19 and TRBJ1-4): DGGITQSPKYLFRKEGQNVTLSCEQNLNHDAMYWYRQDPGQGLRLIYYSQIVNDFQKGDIAEGYSVSREKKESFPLTVTSAQKNPTAFYLCASGETGATNEKLFFGSGTQLSVL.

This chain connects TRBV5-4 to TRBJ2-7, with D possibly TRBD1 on 5 matching bases. CDR1 and CDR2 from the germline V gene are SGHNT and YYREEE (reference sequence). The CDR3 loop spans 15 amino acids. The V end was cut by 4 bases, the J end by 6 bases, with 20 bases between. This chain's CDR3 is CASSHTGNVGGEQYF. CDR3 in DNA: TGTGCCAGCAGCCATACAGGAAACGTAGGCGGCGAGCAGTACTTC.

The J gene is TRBJ1-2, the V gene TRBV19; 11 bases are shared with TRBD1. Per the germline V gene, CDR1 is LNHDA and CDR2 is SQIVND (reference sequence). This CDR3 spans 18 amino acids. With 6 bases clipped from V and 0 bases from J, the junction kept 12 bases outside the gene matches. Here the CDR3 reads CASSDGTGGFLTNYGYTF. The DNA of the CDR3 is TGTGCCAGTAGCGACGGGACAGGGGGTTTTTTGACTAACTATGGCTACACCTTC.

The chain joins TRBV2 to TRBJ2-6, with unresolved D. CDR1 and CDR2 from the germline V gene are SNHLY and FYNNEI. V lost 5 bases and J lost 1, with 6 bases in between. CDR3 length: 14 amino acids. CDR3 in DNA: TGTGCCAGCAGTCCGGAGTCTGGGGCCAACGTCCTGACTTTC. Residues: CASSPESGANVLTF.

The chain links TRBV5-1 to TRBJ2-5; TRBD1 matches 8 bases. The DNA end favors TRBJ2-7, so the J call may be wrong. The CDR3 runs to 15 residues. The V gene's germline CDR1 is SGHRS and CDR2 YFSETQ. CDR3 region: CASSPGQGFVYEQYF. The DNA of the CDR3 is TGCGCCAGCAGCCCAGGACAGGGATTCGTCTACGAGCAGTACTTC.

The chain joins TRBV19 to TRBJ2-7, with D possibly TRBD1 on 5 matching bases. There are 15 residues in the CDR3. The germline CDR1 and CDR2 sequences are LNHDA and SQIVND (reference sequence). V lost 1 base to trimming and J lost 5 bases, with 15 bases between them. The CDR3 sequence: CASSIGHQGVNEQYF. For the CDR3, the DNA is TGTGCCAGTAGTATAGGCCACCAGGGCGTTAACGAGCAGTACTTC.

The V and J genes are TRBV28 and TRBJ2-7; TRBD2 aligns across 9 bases. Germline V CDR1 and CDR2: MDHEN, SYDVKM. This CDR3 contains 17 residues. Trimming at V came to 3 bases and at J to 2 bases, leaving 11 bases not matched to a gene. CDR3 in amino acids: CASSLVSGSRSTYEQYF. DNA for the CDR3: TGTGCCAGCAGTTTGGTTAGCGGGAGTCGAAGCACCTACGAGCAGTACTTC.

This chain connects TRBV7-9 to TRBJ1-2; TRBD1 matches 10 bases. This CDR3 comprises 15 residues. The germline gives CDR1 SEHNR, CDR2 FQNEAQ (reference sequence). The trim removed 5 bases at V and 1 base at J, leaving 4 bases unmatched. CDR3 region: CASSPGQGHNYGYTF. CDR3 coding DNA: TGTGCCAGCAGCCCGGGACAGGGGCATAACTATGGCTACACCTTC.

The chain has TRBV9 and TRBJ2-5; tentative D call: TRBD1 (5 bases). V was cut by 0 bases and J by 5 bases, with 8 bases left in between. This CDR3 spans 13 amino acids. Per the germline V gene, CDR1 is SGDLS and CDR2 is YYNGEE. CDR3 amino acids: CASSVVGAETQYF. The CDR3 DNA follows: TGTGCCAGCAGCGTAGTAGGGGCCGAGACCCAGTACTTC.

This clone occurred a few times. V usage is TRBV2 and J usage is TRBJ2-3, with D possibly TRBD2 on 6 matching bases. The length of the CDR3 is 13 residues. The germline V gene has CDR1 SNHLY and CDR2 FYNNEI. V lost 7 bases and J lost 6, with 14 bases in between. For the CDR3, the DNA is TGTGCCAGCACGGGGGTTTTGATGGATACGCAGTATTTT. It is translated as CASTGVLMDTQYF.

The chain couples TRBV28 to TRBJ2-5, with TRBD1 as a possible D gene (6 bases). The germline gives CDR1 MDHEN, CDR2 SYDVKM. The CDR3 loop spans 14 amino acids. Deletions cut 4 bases from V and 5 bases from J, with 14 bases between. The CDR3 DNA reads as TGTGCCAGCAGTTCACCGACAGGCCTGGAGACCCAGTACTTC. Its protein product is CASSSPTGLETQYF.

The chain joins TRBV7-9 to TRBJ2-1; perhaps TRBD2 as D (6 bases). The ends were cut back, 1 base at V and 7 bases at J, with 17 bases in the middle. The CDR3 has 16 residues. Germline CDR1 reads SEHNR; CDR2 reads FQNEAQ (reference sequence). CDR3 protein: CASSLVAEPPWNEQFF. DNA of the CDR3: TGTGCCAGCAGCTTAGTAGCGGAGCCCCCTTGGAATGAGCAGTTCTTC.

V gene TRBV27 combines with J gene TRBJ1-5; D uncertain. The V end was cut by 5 bases, the J end by 6 bases, with 14 bases between. Germline-derived CDR1 and CDR2 are MNHEY and SMNVEV (reference sequence). The CDR3 runs to 14 residues. CDR3 nucleotides: TGTGCCAGCAGTCCCCTGAGCGGTTTTCAGCCCCAGCATTTT. Protein: CASSPLSGFQPQHF.

This clone was counted a single time. The V and J genes are TRBV4-2 and TRBJ1-1, with 8 bases that match TRBD1. Germline V gene lookup returns CDR1 LGHNA and CDR2 YNFKEQ. V lost 5 bases and J lost 3; bases outside the gene matches: 5. The CDR3 loop spans 14 amino acids. The CDR3 region has the DNA TGTGCCAGCAGCGGTACAGGGGGGGACACTGAAGCTTTCTTT. It translates to CASSGTGGDTEAFF.